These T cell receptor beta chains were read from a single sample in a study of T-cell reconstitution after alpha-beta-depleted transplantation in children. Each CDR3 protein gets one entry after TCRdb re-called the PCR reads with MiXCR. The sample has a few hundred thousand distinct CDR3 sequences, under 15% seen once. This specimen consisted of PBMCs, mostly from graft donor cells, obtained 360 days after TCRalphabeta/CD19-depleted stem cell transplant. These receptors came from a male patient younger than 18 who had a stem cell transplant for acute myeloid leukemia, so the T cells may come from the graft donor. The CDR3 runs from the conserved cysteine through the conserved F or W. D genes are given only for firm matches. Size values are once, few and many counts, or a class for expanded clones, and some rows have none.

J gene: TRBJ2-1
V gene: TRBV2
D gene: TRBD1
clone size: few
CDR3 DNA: TGTGCCAGCGACAGGGGAGCATCCTACAATGAGCAGTTCTTC
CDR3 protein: CASDRGASYNEQFF

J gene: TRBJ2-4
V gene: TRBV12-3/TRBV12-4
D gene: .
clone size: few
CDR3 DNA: TGTGCCAGCAGTTTAGCGTGGGACACTTGGACAGCCAAAAACATTCAGTACTTC
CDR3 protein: CASSLAWDTWTAKNIQYF

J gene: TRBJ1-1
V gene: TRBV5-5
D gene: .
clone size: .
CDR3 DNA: TGTGCCAGCAGCTTGGGAACGGTCATGAACACTGAAGCTTTCTTT
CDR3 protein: CASSLGTVMNTEAFF

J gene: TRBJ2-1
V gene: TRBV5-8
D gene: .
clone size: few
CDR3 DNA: TGTGCCAGCAGCTTATGGGCGGGTGAGCAGTTCTTC
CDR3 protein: CASSLWAGEQFF

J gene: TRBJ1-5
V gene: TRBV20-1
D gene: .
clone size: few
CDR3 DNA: TGCAGTGCTAGGCGTTGGGACGACGATGGGCATTTT
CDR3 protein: CSARRWDDDGHF

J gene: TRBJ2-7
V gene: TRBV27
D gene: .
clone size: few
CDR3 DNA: TGTGCCAGCAGCCGCACCCTACTACAGAGCGGCTCCTACGAGCAGTACTTC
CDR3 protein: CASSRTLLQSGSYEQYF

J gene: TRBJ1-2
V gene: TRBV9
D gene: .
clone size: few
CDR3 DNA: TGTGCCAGCAGCGTCAGGGCGGGTGGCTACACCTTC
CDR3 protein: CASSVRAGGYTF

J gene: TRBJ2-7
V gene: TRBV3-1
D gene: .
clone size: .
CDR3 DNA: TGTGCCAGCAGCCGAGCGGTCTCCTACGAGCAGTACTTC
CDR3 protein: CASSRAVSYEQYF

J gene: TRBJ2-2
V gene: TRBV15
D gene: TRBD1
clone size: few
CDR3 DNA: TGTGCCACCAGCAGAGCCCAAGGGGCCGGGACAGCGAGGACCGGGGAGCTGTTTTTT
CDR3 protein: CATSRAQGAGTARTGELFF

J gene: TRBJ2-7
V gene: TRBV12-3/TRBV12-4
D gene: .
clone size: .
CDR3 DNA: TGTGCCGTTGCCAGGGGCTTGAGTTACGAGCAGTACTTC
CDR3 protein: CAVARGLSYEQYF

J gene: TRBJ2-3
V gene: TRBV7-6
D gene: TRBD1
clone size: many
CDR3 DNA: TGTGCCAGCAGCCGCGATAACCCAGGGGGCCTCTTCACAGATACGCAGTATTTT
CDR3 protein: CASSRDNPGGLFTDTQYF

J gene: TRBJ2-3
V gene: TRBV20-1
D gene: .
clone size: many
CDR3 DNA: TGCAGTGCTAGTCTGAGTGCTAGCACAGATACGCAGTATTTT
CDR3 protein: CSASLSASTDTQYF

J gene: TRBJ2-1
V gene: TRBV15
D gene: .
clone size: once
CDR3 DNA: TGTGCCACCAGCAGAGGGGGATCGAGCTCCTACAATGAGCAGTTCTTC
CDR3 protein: CATSRGGSSSYNEQFF

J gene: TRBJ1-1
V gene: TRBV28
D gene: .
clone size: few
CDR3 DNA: TGTGCCAGCAGGGAGTTCTTCTCGAACACTGAAGCTTTCTTT
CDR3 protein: CASREFFSNTEAFF

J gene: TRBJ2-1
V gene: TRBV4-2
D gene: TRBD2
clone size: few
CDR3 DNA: TGTGCCAGCAGCCAAGGGGCGGGAGGGCCTAAAAATGAGCAGTTCTTC
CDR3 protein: CASSQGAGGPKNEQFF

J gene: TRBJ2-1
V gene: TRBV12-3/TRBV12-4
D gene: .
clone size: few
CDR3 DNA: TGTGCCAGCAGTCCATTCGCTGAGCAGTTCTTC
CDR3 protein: CASSPFAEQFF

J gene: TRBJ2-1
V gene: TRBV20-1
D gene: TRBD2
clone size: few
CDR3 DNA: TGCAGTGCTTTAAGAGAAGCGGGATTAATCCTGCTCAATGAGCAGTTCTTC
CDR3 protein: CSALREAGLILLNEQFF

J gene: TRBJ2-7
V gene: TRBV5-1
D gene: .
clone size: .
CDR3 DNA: TGCGCCAGCAGCTTGAACGAGGGGGTTGTGTACTTC
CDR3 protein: CASSLNEGVVYF

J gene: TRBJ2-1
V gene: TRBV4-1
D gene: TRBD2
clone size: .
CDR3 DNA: TGCGCCAGCAGCCAAGAGACTAGCGGGAGACCCTACAATGAGCAGTTCTTC
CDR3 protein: CASSQETSGRPYNEQFF

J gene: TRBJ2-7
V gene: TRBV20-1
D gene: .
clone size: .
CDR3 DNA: TGCAGTGCTATGGAAGGGGTAACCTACGAGCAGTACTTC
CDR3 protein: CSAMEGVTYEQYF

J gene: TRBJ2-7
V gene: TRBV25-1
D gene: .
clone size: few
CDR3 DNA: TGTGCCAGCAGTGAATTCCCCGGGTTTCAGTACTTC
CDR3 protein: CASSEFPGFQYF

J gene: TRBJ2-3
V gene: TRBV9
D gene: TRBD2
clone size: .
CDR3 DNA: TGTGCCAGCAGCCTCCTATCTAGCGGGAGTAGGGGGCCAGATACGCAGTATTTT
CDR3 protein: CASSLLSSGSRGPDTQYF

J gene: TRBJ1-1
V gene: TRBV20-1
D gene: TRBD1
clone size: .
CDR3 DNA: TGCAGTGCTCACAGGGGGCTAGTTCGGGACACTGAAGCTTTCTTT
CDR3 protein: CSAHRGLVRDTEAFF

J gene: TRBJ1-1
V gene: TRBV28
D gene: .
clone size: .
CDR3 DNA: TGTGCCAGCATCATCCCAGGGCGGAACACTGAAGCTTTCTTT
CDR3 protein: CASIIPGRNTEAFF

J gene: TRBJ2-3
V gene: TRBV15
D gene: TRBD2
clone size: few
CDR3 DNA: TGTGCCACCAGCAGAGAGATCGGGGGGGATACGCAGTATTTT
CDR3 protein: CATSREIGGDTQYF

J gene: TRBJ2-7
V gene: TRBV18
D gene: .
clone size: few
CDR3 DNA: TGTGCCAGCTCACCACCCGGGGGAACCTACGAGCAGTACTTC
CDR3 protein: CASSPPGGTYEQYF

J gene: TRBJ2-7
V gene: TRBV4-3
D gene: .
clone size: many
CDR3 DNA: TGCGCCAGCAGCCAAGATATGGGGACGGCGGCCTCCTACGAGCAGTACTTC
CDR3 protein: CASSQDMGTAASYEQYF

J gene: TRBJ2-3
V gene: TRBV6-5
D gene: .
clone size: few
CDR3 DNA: TGTGCCAGCAGTCTTCATCCCTACTTCTTAGGGGGCACAGATACGCAGTATTTT
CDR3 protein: CASSLHPYFLGGTDTQYF

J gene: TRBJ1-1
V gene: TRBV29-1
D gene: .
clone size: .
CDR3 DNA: TGCAGCGTTGAAGATGTGCCAGCCGTCATGGGCTCTGAAGCTTTCTTT
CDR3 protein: CSVEDVPAVMGSEAFF

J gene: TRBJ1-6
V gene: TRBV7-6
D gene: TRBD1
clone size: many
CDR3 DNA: TGTGCCAGCAGCTCTGGACAGGGCATTAGTTGGTCACCCCTCCACTTT
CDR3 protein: CASSSGQGISWSPLHF

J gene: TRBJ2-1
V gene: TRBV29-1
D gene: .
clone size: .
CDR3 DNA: TGCAGCGTCGTGCCGGTGGGGCGGAACGGCAATGAGCAGTTCTTC
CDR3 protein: CSVVPVGRNGNEQFF

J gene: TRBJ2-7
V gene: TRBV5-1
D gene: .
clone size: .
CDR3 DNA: TGCGCCAGCAGCTTGGTTTTCAGGGACTACGAGCAGTACTTC
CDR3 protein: CASSLVFRDYEQYF

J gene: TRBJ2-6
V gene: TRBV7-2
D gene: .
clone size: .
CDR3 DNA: TGTGCCAGCAGCTTACGTAATCTAGGATCTTCTGGGGCCAACGTCCTGACTTTC
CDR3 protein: CASSLRNLGSSGANVLTF

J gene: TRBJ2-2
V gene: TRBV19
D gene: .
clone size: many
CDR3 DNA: TGTGCCAGTACCATACTAGGATCCGGGGAGCTGTTTTTT
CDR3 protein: CASTILGSGELFF

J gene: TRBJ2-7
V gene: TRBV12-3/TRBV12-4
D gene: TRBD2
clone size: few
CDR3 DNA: TGTGCCAGCAGGAGCGGGGGCTTAGTGGGCGAGCAGTACTTC
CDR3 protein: CASRSGGLVGEQYF

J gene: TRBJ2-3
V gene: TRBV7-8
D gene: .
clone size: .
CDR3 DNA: TGTGCCAGCAGCCTATCCATTTTAGCACCCGATACGCAGTATTTT
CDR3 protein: CASSLSILAPDTQYF

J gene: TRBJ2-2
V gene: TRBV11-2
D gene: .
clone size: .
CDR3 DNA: TGTGCCAGCAGCTTAGTAAGGGTCATCTATCCGAACACCGGGGAGCTGTTTTTT
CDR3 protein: CASSLVRVIYPNTGELFF

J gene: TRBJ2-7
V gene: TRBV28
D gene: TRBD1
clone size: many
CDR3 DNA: TGTGCCAGCAACAACCGGCACAGGGGTTACGAGCAGTACTTC
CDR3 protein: CASNNRHRGYEQYF

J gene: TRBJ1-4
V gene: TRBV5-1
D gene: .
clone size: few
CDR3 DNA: TGCGCCAGCAGCTTGGAGGGTAGGGTTCATGAAAAACTGTTTTTT
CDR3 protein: CASSLEGRVHEKLFF

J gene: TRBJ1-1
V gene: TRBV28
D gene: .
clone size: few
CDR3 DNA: TGTGCCAGCAGTTTAGTGGTAGCTGGGGAGGCTTTCTTT
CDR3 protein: CASSLVVAGEAFF

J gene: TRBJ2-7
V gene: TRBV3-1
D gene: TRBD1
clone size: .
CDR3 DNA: TGTGCCAGCAGCCAAGATCCCAGGGGGCTTTACGAGCAGTACTTC
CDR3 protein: CASSQDPRGLYEQYF

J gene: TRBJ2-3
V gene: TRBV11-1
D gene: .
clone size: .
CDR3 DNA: TGTGCCAGCAGCTTACAACGAGCCGGGGATAGCCAAACAGATACGCAGTATTTT
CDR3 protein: CASSLQRAGDSQTDTQYF

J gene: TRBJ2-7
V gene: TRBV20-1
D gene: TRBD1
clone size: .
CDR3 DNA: TGCAGTGCGGGTAGGGGACAGGGTTGGCGTGAGCAGTACTTC
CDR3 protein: CSAGRGQGWREQYF

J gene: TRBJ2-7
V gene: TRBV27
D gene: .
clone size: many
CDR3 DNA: TGTGCCAGCAGTTTACAGACCGCAATCGGGAGTAACGAGCAGTACTTC
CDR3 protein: CASSLQTAIGSNEQYF

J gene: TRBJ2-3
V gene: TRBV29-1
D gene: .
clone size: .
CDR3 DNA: TGCAGCCATCAGCCGGCAGATACGCAGTATTTT
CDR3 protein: CSHQPADTQYF

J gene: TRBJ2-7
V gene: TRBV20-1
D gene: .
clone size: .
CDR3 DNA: TGCAGTGCTAGAGATCCGAGAAGGGGGTCCTACGAGCAGTACTTC
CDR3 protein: CSARDPRRGSYEQYF

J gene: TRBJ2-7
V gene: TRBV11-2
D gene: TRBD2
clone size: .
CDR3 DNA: TGTGCCAGCAGCTTAGTCTCCGGGACTAGCGGGAAATCGTCCTACGAGCAGTACTTC
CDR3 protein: CASSLVSGTSGKSSYEQYF

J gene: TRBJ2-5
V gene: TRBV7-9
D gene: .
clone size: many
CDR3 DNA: TGTGCCAGCAGCTTGGGGGGTACCAGTGGCCTTGAGACCCAGTACTTC
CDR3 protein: CASSLGGTSGLETQYF

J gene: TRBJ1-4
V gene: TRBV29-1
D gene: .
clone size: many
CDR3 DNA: TGCAGCGTGCTCGCAACAACTAATGAAAAACTGTTTTTT
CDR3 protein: CSVLATTNEKLFF

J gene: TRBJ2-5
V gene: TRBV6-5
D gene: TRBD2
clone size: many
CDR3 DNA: TGTGCCAGCAGTTACTCCGGTTTGGGGGGGGAGACCCAGTACTTC
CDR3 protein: CASSYSGLGGETQYF

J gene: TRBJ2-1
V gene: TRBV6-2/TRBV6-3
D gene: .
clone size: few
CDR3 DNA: TGTGCCAGCAGACAGGGACGTTACAATGAGCAGTTCTTC
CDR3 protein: CASRQGRYNEQFF

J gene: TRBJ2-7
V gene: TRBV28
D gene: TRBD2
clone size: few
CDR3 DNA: TGTGCCAGCAGCCCCAGGACTAGCGCCCACTACGAGCAGTACTTC
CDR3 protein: CASSPRTSAHYEQYF

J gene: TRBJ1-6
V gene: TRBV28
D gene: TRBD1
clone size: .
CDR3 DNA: TGTGCCAGCAGTTTCAGGGGGCGGAGTTCACCCCTCCACTTT
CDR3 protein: CASSFRGRSSPLHF

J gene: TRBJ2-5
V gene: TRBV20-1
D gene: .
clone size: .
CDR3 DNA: TGCAGTGCCGCGGACCGCGGAGTAAAGACCCAGTACTTC
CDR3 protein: CSAADRGVKTQYF

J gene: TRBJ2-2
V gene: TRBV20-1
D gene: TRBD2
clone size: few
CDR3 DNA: TGCAGTGCTAGTACACTAGCGGGAGTCACCGGGGAGCTGTTTTTT
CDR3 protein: CSASTLAGVTGELFF

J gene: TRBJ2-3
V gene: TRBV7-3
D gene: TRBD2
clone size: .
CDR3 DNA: TGTGCCAGCAGCTCAGCGGGAGGTGGAGCAGATACGCAGTATTTT
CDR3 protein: CASSSAGGGADTQYF

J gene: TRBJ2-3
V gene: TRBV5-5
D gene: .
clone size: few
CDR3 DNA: TGTGCCAGCAGCTCCGGGCATACGCAGTATTTT
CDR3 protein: CASSSGHTQYF

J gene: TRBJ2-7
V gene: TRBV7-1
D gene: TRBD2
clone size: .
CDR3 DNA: TGTGCCAGCAGCTCCGGGACTACCAACTCCTACGAGCAGTACTTC
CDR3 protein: CASSSGTTNSYEQYF

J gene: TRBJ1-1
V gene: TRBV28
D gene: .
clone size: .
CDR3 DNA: TGTGCCAGCAGTTTTGGGCAACGGTGGCTCCTGGGGACTGAAGCTTTCTTT
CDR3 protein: CASSFGQRWLLGTEAFF

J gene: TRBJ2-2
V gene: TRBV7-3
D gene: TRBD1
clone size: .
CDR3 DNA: TGTGCCAGCAGCTTAAGGTTCCGACAGGGGAGCGGGGAGCTGTTTTTT
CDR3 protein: CASSLRFRQGSGELFF